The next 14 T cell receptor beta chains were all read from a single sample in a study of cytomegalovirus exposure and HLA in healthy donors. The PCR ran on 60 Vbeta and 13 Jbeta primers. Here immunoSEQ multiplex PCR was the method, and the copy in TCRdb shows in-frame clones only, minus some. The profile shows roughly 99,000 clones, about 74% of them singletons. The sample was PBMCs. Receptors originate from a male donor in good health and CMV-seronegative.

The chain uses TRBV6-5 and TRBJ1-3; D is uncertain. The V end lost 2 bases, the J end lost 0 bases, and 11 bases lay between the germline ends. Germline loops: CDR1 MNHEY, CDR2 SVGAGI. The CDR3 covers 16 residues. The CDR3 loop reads CASSYRAFPSGNTIYF. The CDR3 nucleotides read TGTGCCAGCAGTTACAGAGCCTTTCCCTCTGGAAACACCATATATTTT.

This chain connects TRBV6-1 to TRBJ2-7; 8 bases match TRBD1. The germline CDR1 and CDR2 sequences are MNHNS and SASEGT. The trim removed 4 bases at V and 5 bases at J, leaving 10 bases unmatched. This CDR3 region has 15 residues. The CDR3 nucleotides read TGTGCCAGCAGTGCCCGACAGGGGATTGTCAACGAGCAGTACTTC. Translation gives CASSARQGIVNEQYF.

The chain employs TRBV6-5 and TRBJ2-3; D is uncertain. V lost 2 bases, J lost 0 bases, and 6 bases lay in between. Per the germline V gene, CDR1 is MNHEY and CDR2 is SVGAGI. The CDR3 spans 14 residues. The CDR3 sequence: CASSYELSTDTQYF. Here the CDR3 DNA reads TGTGCCAGCAGTTACGAGCTGAGCACAGATACGCAGTATTTT.

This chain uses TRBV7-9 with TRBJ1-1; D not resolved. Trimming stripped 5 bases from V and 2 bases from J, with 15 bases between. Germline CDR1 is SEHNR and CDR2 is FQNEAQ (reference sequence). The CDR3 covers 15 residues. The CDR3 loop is CASSPPEFGNTEAFF. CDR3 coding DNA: TGTGCCAGCAGCCCGCCGGAGTTTGGTAACACTGAAGCTTTCTTT.

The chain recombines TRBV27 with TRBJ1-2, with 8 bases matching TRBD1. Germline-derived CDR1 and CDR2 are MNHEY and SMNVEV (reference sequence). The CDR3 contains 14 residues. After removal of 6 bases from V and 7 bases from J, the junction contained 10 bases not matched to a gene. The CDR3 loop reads CASSPRQGIAGYTF. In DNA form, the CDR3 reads TGTGCCAGCAGCCCTAGACAGGGGATAGCTGGCTACACCTTC.

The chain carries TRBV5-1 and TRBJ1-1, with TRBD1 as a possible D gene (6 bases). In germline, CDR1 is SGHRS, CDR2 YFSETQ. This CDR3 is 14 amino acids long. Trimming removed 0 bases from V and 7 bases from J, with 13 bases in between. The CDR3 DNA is TGCGCCAGCAGCTTGGTTGCGGGGGCCCGTGAAGCTTTCTTT. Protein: CASSLVAGAREAFF. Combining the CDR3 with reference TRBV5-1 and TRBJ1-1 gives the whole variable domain KAGVTQTPRYLIKTRGQQVTLSCSPISGHRSVSWYQQTPGQGLQFLFEYFSETQRNKGNFPGRFSGRQFSNSRSEMNVSTLELGDSALYLCASSLVAGAREAFFGQGTRLTVV.

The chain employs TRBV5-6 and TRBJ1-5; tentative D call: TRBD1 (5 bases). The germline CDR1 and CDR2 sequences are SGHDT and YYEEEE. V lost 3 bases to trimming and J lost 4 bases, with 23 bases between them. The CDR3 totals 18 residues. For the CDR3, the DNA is TGTGCCAGCAGCTCGTTTTGGGCGACAGAGCTCCCTAATCAGCCCCAGCATTTT. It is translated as CASSSFWATELPNQPQHF.

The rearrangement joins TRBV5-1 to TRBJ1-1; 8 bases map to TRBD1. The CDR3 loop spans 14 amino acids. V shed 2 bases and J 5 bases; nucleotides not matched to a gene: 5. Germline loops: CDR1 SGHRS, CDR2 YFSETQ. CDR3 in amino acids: CASSFTGGWTEAFF. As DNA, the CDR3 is TGCGCCAGCAGCTTTACAGGGGGTTGGACTGAAGCTTTCTTT.

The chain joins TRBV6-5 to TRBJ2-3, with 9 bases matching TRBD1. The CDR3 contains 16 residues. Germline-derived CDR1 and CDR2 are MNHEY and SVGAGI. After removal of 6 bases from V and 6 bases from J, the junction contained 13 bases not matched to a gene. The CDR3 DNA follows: TGTGCCAGCAGCTACCTAGGTGACAGGGGGGCGGATACGCAGTATTTT. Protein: CASSYLGDRGADTQYF.

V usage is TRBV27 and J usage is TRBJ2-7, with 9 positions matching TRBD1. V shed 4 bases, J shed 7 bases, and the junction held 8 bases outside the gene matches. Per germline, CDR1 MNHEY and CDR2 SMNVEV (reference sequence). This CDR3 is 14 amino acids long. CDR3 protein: CASSSSTGGGEQYF. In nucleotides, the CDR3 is TGTGCCAGCAGTTCCTCGACAGGGGGAGGGGAGCAGTACTTC.

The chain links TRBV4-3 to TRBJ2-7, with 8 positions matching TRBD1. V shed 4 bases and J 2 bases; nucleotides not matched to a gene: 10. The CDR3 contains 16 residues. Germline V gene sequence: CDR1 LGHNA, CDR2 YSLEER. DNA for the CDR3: TGCGCCAGCAGCCGAGACAGGGGCCTCAATACCTACGAGCAGTACTTC. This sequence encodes CASSRDRGLNTYEQYF.

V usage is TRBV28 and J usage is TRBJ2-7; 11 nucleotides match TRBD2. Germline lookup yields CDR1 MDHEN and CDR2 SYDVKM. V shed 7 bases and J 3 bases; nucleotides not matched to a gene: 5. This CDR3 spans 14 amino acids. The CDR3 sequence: CASMVSGRVYEQYF. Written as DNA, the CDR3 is TGTGCCAGCATGGTTAGCGGGAGGGTCTACGAGCAGTACTTC.

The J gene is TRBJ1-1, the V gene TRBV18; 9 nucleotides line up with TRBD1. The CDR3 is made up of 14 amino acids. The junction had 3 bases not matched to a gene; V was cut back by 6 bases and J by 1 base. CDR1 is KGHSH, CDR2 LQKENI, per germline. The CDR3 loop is CASSAGQGNTEAFF. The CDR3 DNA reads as TGTGCCAGCTCCGCGGGACAGGGGAACACTGAAGCTTTCTTT.

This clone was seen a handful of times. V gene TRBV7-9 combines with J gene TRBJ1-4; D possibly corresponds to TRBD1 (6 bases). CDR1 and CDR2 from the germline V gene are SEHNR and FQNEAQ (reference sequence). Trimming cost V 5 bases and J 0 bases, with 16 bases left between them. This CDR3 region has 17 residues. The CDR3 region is CASSPRQGTTTNEKLFF. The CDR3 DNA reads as TGTGCCAGCAGCCCGCGTCAGGGGACCACAACTAATGAAAAACTGTTTTTT. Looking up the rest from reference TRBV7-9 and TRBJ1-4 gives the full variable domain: DTGVSQNPRHKITKRGQNVTFRCDPISEHNRLYWYRQTLGQGPEFLTYFQNEAQLEKSRLLSDRFSAERPKGSFSTLEIQRTEQGDSAMYLCASSPRQGTTTNEKLFFGSGTQLSVL.